This TCR beta chain derives from a study of T cells in Graves' hyperthyroidism and ophthalmopathy. Regarding the study as a whole: Blood also showed most of the thyroid clonotypes that were expanded above 0.001. Classification by a 13 V-J model distinguished ophthalmopathy from stable hyperthyroidism.

Together with thyroid ultrasound, orbital computed tomography, serum thyroxine and TRAb, clinical symptoms were used for diagnoses. The authors obtained PBMCs from over 8 ml of fresh peripheral blood. RNA transcripts served as the template for amplifying TCR beta CDR3 regions. Initially, a first-round RT-PCR of the TCR CDR3 employed the HTBI primer set. TCRdb itself ran the multiplex PCR reads through MiXCR, one entry per CDR3 protein. The data show hundreds of thousands of distinct CDR3 sequences, with less than 25% seen just once and 30% to 40% held by the top ten. The germline gives CDR1 SEHNR, CDR2 FQNEAQ (reference sequence). The CDR3 has 14 amino acids. V was pared by 5 bases and J by 1 base, with 5 bases of the junction left unmatched. As concerns this clonotype: No antigen is known for it.

Sequences were obtained from blood. The rearrangement uses TRBV7-9 and TRBJ2-7; TRBD1 agrees at 7 bases. This TCR derives from a man younger than 40 with Graves' ophthalmopathy. The CDR3 sequence: CASSPGQVSYEQYF. Written as DNA, the CDR3 is TGTGCCAGCAGCCCCGGACAGGTTTCCTACGAGCAGTACTTC.